A selection of T cell receptor beta chains follows, all from one sample in a study of T-cell memory formation after mild COVID-19. One entry per CDR3 protein results from TCRdb running MiXCR on the 5' RACE reads. The repertoire has 300,000 to 400,000 distinct CDR3 sequences, 25% to 30% of them found once; the top ten carry roughly 14%. Sequencing input: PBMCs or a T cell subset sorted from them (not recorded which). The receptor set was obtained from an adult woman who had mild COVID-19 (a few samples of this study predate the infection). Cell type and time point are not known. Each CDR3 is given with its conserved first and last residue. A D gene is named only where the DNA matches it firmly. Where a row states a size, it is once, few, many or the class of an expanded clone; other rows omit it.

D: .; length: 19; size: few; J: TRBJ2-3; V: TRBV12-3/TRBV12-4; DNA: TGTGCCAGCAGTTTAAGACGAGCCTTATGGAGTTCAGTCACAGATACGCAGTATTTT; CDR3: CASSLRRALWSSVTDTQYF
D: TRBD1; length: 15; size: .; J: TRBJ2-5; V: TRBV7-9; DNA: TGTGCCAGCAGCTTAGTAGAAGAACAGGGGTACCCCCAGTACTTC; CDR3: CASSLVEEQGYPQYF
D: TRBD2; length: 16; size: .; J: TRBJ2-2; V: TRBV9; DNA: TGTGCCAGCAGCGGCTTCAGCGGGAGGTACACCGGGGAGCTGTTTTTT; CDR3: CASSGFSGRYTGELFF
D: TRBD1; length: 15; size: few; J: TRBJ2-7; V: TRBV29-1; DNA: TGCAGCGGAAAGTCAACCGGGACAGGGGATCTGGAGCAGTACTTC; CDR3: CSGKSTGTGDLEQYF
D: TRBD2; length: 16; size: few; J: TRBJ2-4; V: TRBV5-6; DNA: TGTGCCAGCAGCTTTTTTAGCGGGAGCGGCAAAAACATTCAGTACTTC; CDR3: CASSFFSGSGKNIQYF
D: .; length: 14; size: .; J: TRBJ1-4; V: TRBV20-1; DNA: TGCAGTGCTCGCAGAGCTCCAACTAATGAAAAACTGTTTTTT; CDR3: CSARRAPTNEKLFF
D: TRBD2; length: 16; size: .; J: TRBJ2-3; V: TRBV3-1; DNA: TGTGCCAGCAGCCGCGGACTAGCGGGGTTAACAGATACGCAGTATTTT; CDR3: CASSRGLAGLTDTQYF
D: TRBD2; length: 17; size: many; J: TRBJ2-2; V: TRBV4-1; DNA: TGCGCCAGCAGCCAAGGGCGGCGGGAGGGCCTCACCGGGGAGCTGTTTTTT; CDR3: CASSQGRREGLTGELFF
D: TRBD1; length: 13; size: .; J: TRBJ1-5; V: TRBV7-9; DNA: TGTGCCAGCAGCACAGGGGCAAATCAGCCCCAGCATTTT; CDR3: CASSTGANQPQHF
D: TRBD2; length: 15; size: .; J: TRBJ2-1; V: TRBV12-3/TRBV12-4; DNA: TGTGCCAGCACTAAGCGGGGGGCCACCTACAATGAGCAGTTCTTC; CDR3: CASTKRGATYNEQFF
D: TRBD1; length: 14; size: few; J: TRBJ1-2; V: TRBV9; DNA: TGTGCCAGCAGCGTAGTAGGACAGGGTGGTGGCTACACCTTC; CDR3: CASSVVGQGGGYTF
D: .; length: 13; size: .; J: TRBJ1-2; V: TRBV20-1; DNA: TGCAGTGTGGAGGACCTCCTCGACTATGGCTACACCTTC; CDR3: CSVEDLLDYGYTF
D: TRBD1; length: 14; size: .; J: TRBJ2-4; V: TRBV12-3/TRBV12-4; DNA: TGTGCCAGCAGTTACGGGACAGGGGCCAACATTCAGTACTTC; CDR3: CASSYGTGANIQYF
D: TRBD1; length: 14; size: few; J: TRBJ2-3; V: TRBV7-3; DNA: TGTGCCAGCAGTTCCGGGACAGGGGAGGATACGCAGTATTTT; CDR3: CASSSGTGEDTQYF
D: .; length: 13; size: few; J: TRBJ2-7; V: TRBV27; DNA: TGTGCCAGCAGTTTAGTACTAGCTAGCGAGCAGTACTTC; CDR3: CASSLVLASEQYF
D: .; length: 16; size: .; J: TRBJ2-7; V: TRBV21-1; DNA: TGTGCCAGCAGCAAGGGTCCGCAGGTCAGGGGCTACGAGCAGTACTTC; CDR3: CASSKGPQVRGYEQYF
D: .; length: 13; size: few; J: TRBJ2-7; V: TRBV5-1; DNA: TGCGCCAGCAGCTTGCGGGATACCTACGAGCAGTACTTC; CDR3: CASSLRDTYEQYF
D: TRBD1; length: 14; size: .; J: TRBJ2-6; V: TRBV12-3/TRBV12-4; DNA: TGTGCCAGCCTGAGGGGGCTTGGGGCCAACGTCCTGACTTTC; CDR3: CASLRGLGANVLTF
D: .; length: 15; size: .; J: TRBJ1-1; V: TRBV12-3/TRBV12-4; DNA: TGTGCCAGCAGTTTATCACCGGTCTTGAACACTGAAGCTTTCTTT; CDR3: CASSLSPVLNTEAFF
D: TRBD2; length: 16; size: .; J: TRBJ2-1; V: TRBV6-5; DNA: TGTGCCAGCAGTTCCCCGACTAGCGGGAGAGTAGGCGAGCAGTTCTTC; CDR3: CASSSPTSGRVGEQFF
D: TRBD2; length: 16; size: .; J: TRBJ2-3; V: TRBV5-6; DNA: TGTGCCAGCAGCACCGGGACTAGCGGGAGAAGAGATACGCAGTATTTT; CDR3: CASSTGTSGRRDTQYF
D: .; length: 13; size: few; J: TRBJ2-1; V: TRBV7-2; DNA: TGTGCCAGCAGCCCCACCGGAGGGATCCGACAGTTCTTC; CDR3: CASSPTGGIRQFF
D: .; length: 18; size: .; J: TRBJ2-1; V: TRBV15; DNA: TGTGCCACCAGCCCGATTAGCAGCCTAGCGAACCTTAACAATGAGCAGTTCTTC; CDR3: CATSPISSLANLNNEQFF
D: .; length: 14; size: .; J: TRBJ2-1; V: TRBV12-3/TRBV12-4; DNA: TGTGCCAGCAGTCGCCAGGTCTCCTACAATGAGCAGTTCTTC; CDR3: CASSRQVSYNEQFF
D: TRBD2; length: 13; size: .; J: TRBJ2-7; V: TRBV10-2; DNA: TGCGCCAGCGGGACTAGGGGTCCCTACGAGCAGTACTTC; CDR3: CASGTRGPYEQYF
D: .; length: 12; size: .; J: TRBJ2-7; V: TRBV7-9; DNA: TGTGCCAGCAGCTTAGCAGCCAGGGAGCAGTACTTC; CDR3: CASSLAAREQYF
D: .; length: 13; size: .; J: TRBJ2-7; V: TRBV5-5; DNA: TGTGCCAGCAGCCGCGCCTTAACCTACGAGCAGTACTTC; CDR3: CASSRALTYEQYF
D: TRBD1; length: 14; size: .; J: TRBJ1-5; V: TRBV10-3; DNA: TGTGCCATCAGTGGGACAGGGGGGGGACAGCCCCAGCATTTT; CDR3: CAISGTGGGQPQHF
D: .; length: 12; size: few; J: TRBJ1-2; V: TRBV6-1; DNA: TGTGCCAGCAGTGAAGTGGTGGCCGGCTACACCTTC; CDR3: CASSEVVAGYTF
D: TRBD1; length: 14; size: few; J: TRBJ1-2; V: TRBV7-2; DNA: TGTGCCAGCAGCGGGCGACAGGGCCTAGGAGGCTACACCTTC; CDR3: CASSGRQGLGGYTF
D: TRBD2; length: 16; size: few; J: TRBJ2-1; V: TRBV29-1; DNA: TGCAGCGCCGGGGCCCTGATTAGCGGGATTTACAATGAGCAGTTCTTC; CDR3: CSAGALISGIYNEQFF
D: .; length: 13; size: few; J: TRBJ2-5; V: TRBV27; DNA: TGTGCCAGCAGTTCCGAAGGACAAGAGACCCAGTACTTC; CDR3: CASSSEGQETQYF
D: .; length: 14; size: few; J: TRBJ2-6; V: TRBV7-9; DNA: TGTGCCAGCGGTACAGGGTCTGGGGCCAACGTCCTGACTTTC; CDR3: CASGTGSGANVLTF
D: .; length: 17; size: few; J: TRBJ2-2; V: TRBV24-1; DNA: TGTGCCACCAGTGATTTGCCCCGGACGGCGAACACCGGGGAGCTGTTTTTT; CDR3: CATSDLPRTANTGELFF
D: .; length: 14; size: .; J: TRBJ1-2; V: TRBV6-5; DNA: TGTGCCAGCAGTTATGGTTACAGCGGCTATGGCTACACCTTC; CDR3: CASSYGYSGYGYTF
D: TRBD2; length: 13; size: few; J: TRBJ2-1; V: TRBV27; DNA: TGTGCCAGCAACGGGGGGAGCTACAATGAGCAGTTCTTC; CDR3: CASNGGSYNEQFF
D: TRBD2; length: 14; size: few; J: TRBJ2-7; V: TRBV9; DNA: TGTGCCAGCAGCCTGGGACCCGGGGGGTTCGAGCAGTACTTC; CDR3: CASSLGPGGFEQYF
D: .; length: 16; size: few; J: TRBJ1-5; V: TRBV20-1; DNA: TGCAGTGCTAGAGATGGAGGGTATTATAGCAATCAGCCCCAGCATTTT; CDR3: CSARDGGYYSNQPQHF
D: .; length: 10; size: .; J: TRBJ2-5; V: TRBV14; DNA: TGTGCCAGCAGCCACCGCCGCCTGTACTTC; CDR3: CASSHRRLYF
D: TRBD2; length: 19; size: few; J: TRBJ2-4; V: TRBV29-1; DNA: TGCAGCGTTGAAGGGATAGCGGGGCCGGATTCCACCCCCAAAAACATTCAGTACTTC; CDR3: CSVEGIAGPDSTPKNIQYF